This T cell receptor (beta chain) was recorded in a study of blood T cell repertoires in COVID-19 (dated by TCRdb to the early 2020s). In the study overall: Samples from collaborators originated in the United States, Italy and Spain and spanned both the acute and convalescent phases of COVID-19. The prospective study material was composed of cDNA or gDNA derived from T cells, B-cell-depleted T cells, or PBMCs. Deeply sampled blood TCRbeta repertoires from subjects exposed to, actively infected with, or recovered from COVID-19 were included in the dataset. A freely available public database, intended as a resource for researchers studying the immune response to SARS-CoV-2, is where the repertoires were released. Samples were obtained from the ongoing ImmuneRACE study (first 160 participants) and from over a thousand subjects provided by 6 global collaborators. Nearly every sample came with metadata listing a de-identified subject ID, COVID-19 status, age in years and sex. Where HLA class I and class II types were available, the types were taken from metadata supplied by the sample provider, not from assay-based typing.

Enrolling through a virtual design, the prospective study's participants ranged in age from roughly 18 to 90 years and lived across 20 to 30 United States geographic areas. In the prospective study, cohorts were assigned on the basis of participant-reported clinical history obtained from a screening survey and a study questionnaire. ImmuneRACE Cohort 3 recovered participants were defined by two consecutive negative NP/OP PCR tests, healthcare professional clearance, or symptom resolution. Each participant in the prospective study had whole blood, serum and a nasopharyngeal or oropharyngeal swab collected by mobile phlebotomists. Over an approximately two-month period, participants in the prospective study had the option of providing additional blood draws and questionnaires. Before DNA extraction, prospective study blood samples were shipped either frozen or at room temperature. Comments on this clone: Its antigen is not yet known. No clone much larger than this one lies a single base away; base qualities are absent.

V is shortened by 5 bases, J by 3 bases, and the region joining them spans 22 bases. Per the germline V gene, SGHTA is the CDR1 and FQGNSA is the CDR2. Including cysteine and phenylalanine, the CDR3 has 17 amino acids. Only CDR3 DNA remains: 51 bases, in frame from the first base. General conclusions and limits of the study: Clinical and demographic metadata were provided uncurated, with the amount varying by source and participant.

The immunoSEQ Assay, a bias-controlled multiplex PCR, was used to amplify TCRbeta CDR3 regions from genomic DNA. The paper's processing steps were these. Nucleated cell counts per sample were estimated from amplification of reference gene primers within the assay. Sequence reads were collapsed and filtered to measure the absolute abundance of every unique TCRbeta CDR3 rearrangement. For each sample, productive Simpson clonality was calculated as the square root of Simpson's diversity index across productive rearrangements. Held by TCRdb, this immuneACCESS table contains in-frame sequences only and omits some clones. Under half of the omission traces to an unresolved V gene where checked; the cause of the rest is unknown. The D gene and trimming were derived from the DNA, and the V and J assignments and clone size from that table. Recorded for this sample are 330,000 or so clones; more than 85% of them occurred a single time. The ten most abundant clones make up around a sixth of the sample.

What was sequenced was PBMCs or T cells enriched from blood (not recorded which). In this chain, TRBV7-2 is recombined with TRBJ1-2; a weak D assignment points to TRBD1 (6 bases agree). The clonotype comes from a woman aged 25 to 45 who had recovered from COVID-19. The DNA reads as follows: TGTGCCAGCAGCCCCGGACAGTTGGAGACCCTCTACTATGGCTACACCTTC. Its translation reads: CASSPGQLETLYYGYTF. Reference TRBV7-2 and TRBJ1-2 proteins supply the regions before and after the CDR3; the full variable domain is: GAGVSQSPSNKVTEKGKDVELRCDPISGHTALYWYRQSLGQGLEFLIYFQGNSAPDKSGLPSDRFSAERTGGSVSTLTIQRTQQEDSAVYLCASSPGQLETLYYGYTFGSGTRLTVV.